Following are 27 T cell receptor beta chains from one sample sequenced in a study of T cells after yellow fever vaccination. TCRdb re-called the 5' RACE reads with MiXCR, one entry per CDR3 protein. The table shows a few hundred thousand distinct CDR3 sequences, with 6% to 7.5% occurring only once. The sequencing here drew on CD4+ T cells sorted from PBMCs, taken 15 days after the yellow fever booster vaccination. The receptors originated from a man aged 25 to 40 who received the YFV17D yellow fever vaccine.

CDR3 in amino acids: CASTLGTGASYEQYF. DNA of the CDR3: TGCGCCAGCACCCTCGGGACAGGGGCTTCCTACGAGCAGTACTTC. The rearrangement joins TRBV5-1 to TRBJ2-7, with 10 bases matching TRBD1. The germline V gene has CDR1 SGHRS and CDR2 YFSETQ. The CDR3 length is 15 residues. Losses at the gene ends were 6 bases for V and 1 base for J; bases not matched to a gene: 7.

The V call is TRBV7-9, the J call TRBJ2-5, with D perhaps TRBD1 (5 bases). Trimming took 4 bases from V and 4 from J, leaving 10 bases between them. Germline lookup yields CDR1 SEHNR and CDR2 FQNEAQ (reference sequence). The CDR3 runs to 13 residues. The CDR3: CASSWGMGETQYF. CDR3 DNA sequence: TGTGCCAGCAGCTGGGGCATGGGAGAGACCCAGTACTTC.

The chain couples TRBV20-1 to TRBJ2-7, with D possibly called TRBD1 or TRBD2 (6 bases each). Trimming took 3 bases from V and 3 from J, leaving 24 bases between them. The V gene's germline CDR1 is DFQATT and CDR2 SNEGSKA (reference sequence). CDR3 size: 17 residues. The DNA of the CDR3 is TGCAGTGCTAGCGGAGGGGGAACTGGACGGGTAAACTACGAGCAGTACTTC. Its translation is CSASGGGTGRVNYEQYF.

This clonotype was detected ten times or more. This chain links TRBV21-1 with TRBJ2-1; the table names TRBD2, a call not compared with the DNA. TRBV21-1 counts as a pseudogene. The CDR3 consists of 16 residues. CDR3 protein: CASSKGPSGSTNEQFF. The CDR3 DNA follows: TGTGCCAGCAGCAAAGGGCCCAGCGGGAGCACGAATGAGCAGTTCTTC.

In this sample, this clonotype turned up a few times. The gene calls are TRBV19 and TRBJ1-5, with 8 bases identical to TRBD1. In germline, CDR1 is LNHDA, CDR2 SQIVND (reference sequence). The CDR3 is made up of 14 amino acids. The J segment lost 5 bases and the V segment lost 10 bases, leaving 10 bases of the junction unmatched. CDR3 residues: CATRQGSPYQPQHF. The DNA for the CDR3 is TGTGCCACCCGACAGGGGAGTCCCTATCAGCCCCAGCATTTT.

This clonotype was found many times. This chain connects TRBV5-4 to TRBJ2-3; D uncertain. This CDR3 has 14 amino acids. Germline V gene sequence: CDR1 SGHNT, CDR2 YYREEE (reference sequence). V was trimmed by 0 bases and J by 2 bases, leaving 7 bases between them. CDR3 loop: CASSLEPNTDTQYF. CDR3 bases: TGTGCCAGCAGCTTGGAGCCCAACACAGATACGCAGTATTTT.

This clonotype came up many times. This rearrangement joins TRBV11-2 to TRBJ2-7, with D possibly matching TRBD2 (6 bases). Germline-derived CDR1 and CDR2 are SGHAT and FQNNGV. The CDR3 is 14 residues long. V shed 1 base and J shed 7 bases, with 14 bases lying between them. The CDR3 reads CASSLATGEPEQYF. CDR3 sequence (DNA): TGTGCCAGCAGCTTAGCTACGGGGGAGCCTGAGCAGTACTTC. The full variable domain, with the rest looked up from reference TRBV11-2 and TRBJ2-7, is EAGVAQSPRYKIIEKRQSVAFWCNPISGHATLYWYQQILGQGPKLLIQFQNNGVVDDSQLPKDRFSAERLKGVDSTLKIQPAKLEDSAVYLCASSLATGEPEQYFGPGTRLTVT.

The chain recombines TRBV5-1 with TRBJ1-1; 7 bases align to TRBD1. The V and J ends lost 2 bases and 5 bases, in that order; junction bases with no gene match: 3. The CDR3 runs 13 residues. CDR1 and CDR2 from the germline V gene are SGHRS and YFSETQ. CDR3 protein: CASSFDRVTEAFF. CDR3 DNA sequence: TGCGCCAGCAGCTTTGACAGGGTTACTGAAGCTTTCTTT.

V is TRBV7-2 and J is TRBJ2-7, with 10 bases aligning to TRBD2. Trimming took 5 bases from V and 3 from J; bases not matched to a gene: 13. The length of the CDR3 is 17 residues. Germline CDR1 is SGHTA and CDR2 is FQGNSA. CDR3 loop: CASSPIGTSGTSYEQYF. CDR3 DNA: TGTGCCAGCAGCCCGATAGGCACTAGCGGGACCAGCTACGAGCAGTACTTC.

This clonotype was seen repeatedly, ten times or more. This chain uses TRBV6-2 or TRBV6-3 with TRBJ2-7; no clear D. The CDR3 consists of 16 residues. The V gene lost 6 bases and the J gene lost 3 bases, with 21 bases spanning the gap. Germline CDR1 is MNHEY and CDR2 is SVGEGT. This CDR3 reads CASSYRTPLGFYEQYF. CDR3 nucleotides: TGTGCCAGCAGCTACCGGACGCCCCTGGGTTTCTACGAGCAGTACTTC.

The DNA for the CDR3 is TGTGCCAGCAGCTTTTGGACAGGGAAAGAGACCCAGTACTTC. It specifies CASSFWTGKETQYF. The chain recombines TRBV5-4 with TRBJ2-5; 8 bases map to TRBD1. This CDR3 region has 14 residues. After removal of 2 bases from V and 3 bases from J, the junction contained 3 bases not matched to a gene. Germline lookup yields CDR1 SGHNT and CDR2 YYREEE (reference sequence).

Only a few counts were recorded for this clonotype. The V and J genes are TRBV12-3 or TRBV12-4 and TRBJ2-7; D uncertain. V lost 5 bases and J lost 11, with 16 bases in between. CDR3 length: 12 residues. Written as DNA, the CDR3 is TGTGCCAGCAGTCAGGCTGATGGGCTGAAGTACTTC. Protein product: CASSQADGLKYF.

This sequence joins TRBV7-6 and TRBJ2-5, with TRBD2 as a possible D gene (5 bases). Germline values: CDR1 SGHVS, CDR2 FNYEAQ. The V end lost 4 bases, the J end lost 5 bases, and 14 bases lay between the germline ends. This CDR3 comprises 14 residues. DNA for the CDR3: TGTGCCAGCAGCTGGAAGAGGGCCGGGGAGACCCAGTACTTC. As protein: CASSWKRAGETQYF.

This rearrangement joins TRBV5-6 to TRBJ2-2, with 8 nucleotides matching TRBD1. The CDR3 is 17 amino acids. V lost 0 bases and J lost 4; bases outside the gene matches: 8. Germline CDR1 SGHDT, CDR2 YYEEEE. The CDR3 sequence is CASSLGRQGRGTGELFF. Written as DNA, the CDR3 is TGTGCCAGCAGCTTGGGGAGACAGGGGCGAGGCACCGGGGAGCTGTTTTTT.

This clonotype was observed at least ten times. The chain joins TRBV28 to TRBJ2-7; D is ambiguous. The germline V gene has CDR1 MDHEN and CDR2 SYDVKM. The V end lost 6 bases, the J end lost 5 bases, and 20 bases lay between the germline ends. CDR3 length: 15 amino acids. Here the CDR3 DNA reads TGTGCCAGCAGACTTGGGCTGGCTCCGTTCCACGAGCAGTACTTC. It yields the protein CASRLGLAPFHEQYF.

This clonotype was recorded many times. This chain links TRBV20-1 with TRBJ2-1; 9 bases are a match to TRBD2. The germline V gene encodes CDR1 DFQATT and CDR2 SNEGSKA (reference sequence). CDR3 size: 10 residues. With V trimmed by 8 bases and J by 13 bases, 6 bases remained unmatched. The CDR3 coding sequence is TGCAGTTTCCTAGCGGGATTACAGTTCTTC. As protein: CSFLAGLQFF.

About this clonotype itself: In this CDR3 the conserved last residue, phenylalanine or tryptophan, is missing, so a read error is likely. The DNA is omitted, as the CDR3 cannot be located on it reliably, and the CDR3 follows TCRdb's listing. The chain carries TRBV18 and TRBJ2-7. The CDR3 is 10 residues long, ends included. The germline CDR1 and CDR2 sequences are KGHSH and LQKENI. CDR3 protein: CASSPEPRRL.

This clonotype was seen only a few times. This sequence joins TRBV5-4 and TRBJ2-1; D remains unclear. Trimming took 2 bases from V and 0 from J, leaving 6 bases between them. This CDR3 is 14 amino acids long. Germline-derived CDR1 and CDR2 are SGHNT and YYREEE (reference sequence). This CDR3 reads CASSFSSSYNEQFF. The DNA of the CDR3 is TGTGCCAGCAGCTTCTCTAGCTCCTACAATGAGCAGTTCTTC.

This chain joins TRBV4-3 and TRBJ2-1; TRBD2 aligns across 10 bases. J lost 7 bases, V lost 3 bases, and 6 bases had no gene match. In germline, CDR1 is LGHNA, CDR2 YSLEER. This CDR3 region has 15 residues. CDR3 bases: TGCGCCAGCAGCCACCTAGCGGGAGACGCAAATGAGCAGTTCTTC. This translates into CASSHLAGDANEQFF.

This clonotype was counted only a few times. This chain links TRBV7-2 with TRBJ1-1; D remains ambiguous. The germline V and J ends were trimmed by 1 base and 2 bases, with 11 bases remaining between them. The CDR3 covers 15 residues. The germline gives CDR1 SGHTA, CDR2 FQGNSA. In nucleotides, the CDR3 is TGTGCCAGCAGCTTAGTGGTTATGGACAACACTGAAGCTTTCTTT. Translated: CASSLVVMDNTEAFF.

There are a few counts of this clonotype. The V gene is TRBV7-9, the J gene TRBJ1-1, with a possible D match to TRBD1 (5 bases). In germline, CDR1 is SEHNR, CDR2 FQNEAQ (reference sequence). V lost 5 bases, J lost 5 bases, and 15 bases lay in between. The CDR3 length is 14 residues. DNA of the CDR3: TGTGCCAGCAGCCCCCTGGGGGGAAATACTGAAGCTTTCTTT. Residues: CASSPLGGNTEAFF.

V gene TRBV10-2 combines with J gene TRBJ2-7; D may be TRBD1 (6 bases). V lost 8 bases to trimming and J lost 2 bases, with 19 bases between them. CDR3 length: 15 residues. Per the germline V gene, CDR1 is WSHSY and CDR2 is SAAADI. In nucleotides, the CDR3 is TGCGCCAGCTCCAGGACAGTTTCTTCTCCCTACGAGCAGTACTTC. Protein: CASSRTVSSPYEQYF.

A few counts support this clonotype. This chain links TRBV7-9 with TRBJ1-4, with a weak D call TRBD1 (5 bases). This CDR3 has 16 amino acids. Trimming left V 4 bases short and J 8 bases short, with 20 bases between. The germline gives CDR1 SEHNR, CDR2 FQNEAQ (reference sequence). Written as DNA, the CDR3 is TGTGCCAGCAGCTCATGGCGGAGGGACTCAAGGGAAAAACTGTTTTTT. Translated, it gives CASSSWRRDSREKLFF.

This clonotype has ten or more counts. For the CDR3, the DNA is TGTGCCAGCAGTGGGGTAGCGGGAGGTATCGGGGAGCTGTTTTTT. Its protein is CASSGVAGGIGELFF. The chain uses TRBV25-1 and TRBJ2-2; 10 bases map to TRBD2. The CDR3 extends over 15 amino acids. Germline V gene sequence: CDR1 MGHDK, CDR2 SYGVNS. J was trimmed by 7 bases and V by 4 bases; bases with no gene match: 6. Using reference TRBV25-1 and TRBJ2-2 for the parts outside the CDR3, the full variable domain is EADIYQTPRYLVIGTGKKITLECSQTMGHDKMYWYQQDPGMELHLIHYSYGVNSTEKGDLSSESTVSRIRTEHFPLTLESARPSHTSQYLCASSGVAGGIGELFFGEGSRLTVL.

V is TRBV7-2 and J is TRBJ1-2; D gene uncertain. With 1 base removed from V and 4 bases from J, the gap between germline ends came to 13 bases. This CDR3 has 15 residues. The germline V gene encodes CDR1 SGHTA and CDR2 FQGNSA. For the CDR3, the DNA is TGTGCCAGCAGCTTAGTGTCCACAGCTTCCTATGGCTACACCTTC. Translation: CASSLVSTASYGYTF.

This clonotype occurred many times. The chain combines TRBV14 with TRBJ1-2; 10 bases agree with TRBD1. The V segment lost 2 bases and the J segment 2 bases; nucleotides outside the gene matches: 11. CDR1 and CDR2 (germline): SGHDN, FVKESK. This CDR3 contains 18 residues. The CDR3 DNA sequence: TGTGCCAGCAGCCAATCCTCGGGGCCGACAGGGGGCAACTATGGCTACACCTTC. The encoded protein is CASSQSSGPTGGNYGYTF.

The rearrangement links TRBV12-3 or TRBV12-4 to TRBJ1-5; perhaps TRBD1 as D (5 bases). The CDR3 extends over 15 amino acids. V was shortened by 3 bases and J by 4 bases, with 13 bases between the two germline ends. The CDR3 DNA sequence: TGTGCCAGCAGTTTTCGGGGGATAGAGAATCAGCCCCAGCATTTT. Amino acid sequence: CASSFRGIENQPQHF.